This T cell receptor beta chain emerged from a study of T cell responses to AZD1222 COVID-19 vaccine. Method: immunoSEQ multiplex PCR; TCRdb's copy keeps in-frame clones and lacks some. The sample consists of about 90,000 clones, about 90% of them appearing once. CDR3 size: 11 residues. V was clipped by 6 bases and J by 9 bases, with 9 bases between them. Study-wide results and caveats: Repertoires were collected only later (after the peak T cell response had occurred). With two AZD1222 doses given, Spike-specific TCR breadth and depth both rose.

On this clone: Its antigen is still unknown.

Source: peripheral blood, taken on day 0 of MenACWY control vaccination. The source of this sequence is an adult in good health. V usage is TRBV12-3 or TRBV12-4 and J usage is TRBJ2-1; D is unclear. CDR3 amino acids: CASSLGIEQFF. The CDR3 nucleotides are TGTGCCAGCAGCCTTGGGATTGAGCAGTTCTTC.